A single sample is the source of the 10 T cell receptor beta chains below, sequenced in a study of graft-versus-host responses after intestinal transplantation. Method: immunoSEQ multiplex PCR; TCRdb's copy keeps in-frame clones and lacks some. The sample has tens of thousands of clones, about 93% seen once; the top ten hold 0.75% to 0.9%. The sequencing here drew on PBMCs, taken 16 days after intestinal transplant. The receptor set was obtained from a human patient who received an intestinal transplant, so some T cells may come from the graft donor.

This sequence joins TRBV1 and TRBJ2-7; TRBD2, the table's D call, lacks a check against the DNA. TRBV1 is flagged as a pseudogene. There are 15 residues in the CDR3. In DNA, the CDR3 is TGCACCAGCAGCCCTTTGGCGGCTCGTGCCCACGAGCAGTACTTC. It is translated as CTSSPLAARAHEQYF.

The CDR3 protein is CASSTRQGGDGKLFF. CDR3 sequence (DNA): TGTGCCAGCAGTACTCGACAGGGGGGAGATGGAAAACTGTTTTTT. The rearrangement joins TRBV6-5 to TRBJ1-4; 9 bases line up with TRBD1. This CDR3 comprises 15 residues. Germline V gives CDR1 MNHEY, CDR2 SVGAGI. Losses at the gene ends were 5 bases for V and 10 bases for J; bases not matched to a gene: 11.

This chain uses TRBV15 with TRBJ2-7; 8 nucleotides agree with TRBD2. Per germline, CDR1 LNHNV and CDR2 YYDKDF (reference sequence). J lost 6 bases, V lost 0 bases, and 7 bases had no gene match. The CDR3 contains 15 residues. CDR3 sequence reads: CATSRDRGLEAEQYF. The CDR3 bases are TGTGCCACCAGCAGAGATAGGGGACTAGAGGCCGAGCAGTACTTC.

The chain recombines TRBV7-9 with TRBJ1-1; possibly TRBD1 for D (5 bases). The V end lost 5 bases, the J end lost 5 bases, and 15 bases lay between the germline ends. The CDR3 contains 14 residues. CDR1 is SEHNR and CDR2 is FQNEAQ in the germline V gene (reference sequence). DNA for the CDR3: TGTGCCAGCAGCCGAGCCGGGGGAGGAACTGAAGCTTTCTTT. Translating gives CASSRAGGGTEAFF.

The rearrangement joins TRBV2 to TRBJ2-3, with 10 bases aligning to TRBD1. V lost 2 bases to trimming and J lost 5 bases; unmatched junction nucleotides: 4. The germline V gene has CDR1 SNHLY and CDR2 FYNNEI. This CDR3 contains 15 residues. CDR3: CASSEFDRGQDTQYF. In DNA form, the CDR3 reads TGTGCCAGCAGTGAATTTGACAGGGGGCAAGATACGCAGTATTTT.

Comment on this clone: One junction end does not reproduce the germline sequence, and a read error may be involved. The rearrangement joins TRBV5-7 to TRBJ2-2, with D perhaps matching TRBD2 (5 bases). Being an ORF, TRBV5-7 has a function that is uncertain. This CDR3 is built from 15 residues. The CDR3 loop is CASSLGGWEHRGAVF. CDR3 coding DNA: TGTGCCAGCAGCTTAGGTGGGTGGGAGCACCGGGGAGCTGTTTTT.

This clone was recorded once. The rearrangement uses TRBV6-6 and TRBJ2-1; TRBD1 matches 7 bases. This CDR3 is built from 13 residues. Germline V CDR1 and CDR2: MNHNY, SVGAGI (reference sequence). Losses at the gene ends were 8 bases for V and 7 bases for J; bases not matched to a gene: 8. CDR3 sequence: CASVIVQGNEQFF. DNA of the CDR3: TGTGCCAGCGTAATAGTACAGGGGAATGAGCAGTTCTTC.

V usage is TRBV2 and J usage is TRBJ2-3; D perhaps matches TRBD1 (5 bases). The CDR3 totals 16 residues. Germline CDR1 reads SNHLY; CDR2 reads FYNNEI. V lost 2 bases and J lost 1, with 13 bases in between. CDR3 residues: CASSEPTEGGTDTQYF. In nucleotides, the CDR3 is TGTGCCAGCAGTGAACCTACGGAAGGGGGCACAGATACGCAGTATTTT.

This chain joins TRBV27 and TRBJ2-3, with TRBD1 identical over 8 bases. Trimming cost V 8 bases and J 5 bases; bases outside gene matches: 6. This CDR3 spans 13 amino acids. Germline V lookup: CDR1 MNHEY, CDR2 SMNVEV (reference sequence). CDR3 in DNA: TGTGCCAGCGGACAGGGAATAATAGATACGCAGTATTTT. As protein: CASGQGIIDTQYF.

The gene calls are TRBV11-2 and TRBJ2-2; 7 bases fit TRBD1. This CDR3 contains 11 residues. V lost 8 bases, J lost 8 bases, and 2 bases stayed unmatched. The germline gives CDR1 SGHAT, CDR2 FQNNGV. CDR3: CASQGVGELFF. The CDR3 DNA is TGTGCCAGCCAGGGGGTAGGGGAGCTGTTTTTT.